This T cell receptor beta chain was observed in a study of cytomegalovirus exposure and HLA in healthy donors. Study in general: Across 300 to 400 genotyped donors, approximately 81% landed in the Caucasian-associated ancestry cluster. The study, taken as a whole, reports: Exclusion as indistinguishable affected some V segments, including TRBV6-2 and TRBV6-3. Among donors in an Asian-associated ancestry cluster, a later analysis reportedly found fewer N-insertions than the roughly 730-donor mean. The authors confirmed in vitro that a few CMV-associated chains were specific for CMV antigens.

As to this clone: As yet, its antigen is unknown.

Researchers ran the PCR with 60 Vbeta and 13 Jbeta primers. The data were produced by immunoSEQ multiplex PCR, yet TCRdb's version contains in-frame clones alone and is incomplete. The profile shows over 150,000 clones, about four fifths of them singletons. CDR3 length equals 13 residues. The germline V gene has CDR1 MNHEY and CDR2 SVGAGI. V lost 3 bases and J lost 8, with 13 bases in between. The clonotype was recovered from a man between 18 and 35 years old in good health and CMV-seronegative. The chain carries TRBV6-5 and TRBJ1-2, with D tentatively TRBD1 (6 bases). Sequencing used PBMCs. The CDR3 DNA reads TGTGCCAGCAGTTATGGGGGGGCTGGGGGCTACACCTTC. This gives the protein CASSYGGAGGYTF.